Listed below are T cell receptor beta chains from one sample, sequenced in a study. TCRdb recomputed calls from the 5' RACE reads with MiXCR, one row per CDR3 protein. The sample carries roughly 39,000 distinct CDR3 sequences, about 20% recorded once. The sequenced sample was naive CD4+ T cells sorted from a lymph node. Source of these receptors: a female donor with breast cancer. Both conserved end residues are part of each CDR3. Each record gives: CDR3 protein, CDR3 DNA, J gene, D gene, clone size, V gene. D genes are given only for firm matches. Not all rows give a size; the values are once, few, many and, for expanded clones, a class.

cdr3_aa: CASSRDGQETQYF; cdr3_nt: TGTGCCAGCTCCCGGGACGGACAAGAGACCCAGTACTTC; j_call: TRBJ2-5; d_call: .; clone_size: many; v_call: TRBV6-1
cdr3_aa: CASSLAGTGWETQYF; cdr3_nt: TGTGCCAGCAGCTTGGCGGGGACTGGGTGGGAGACCCAGTACTTC; j_call: TRBJ2-5; d_call: .; clone_size: many; v_call: TRBV5-6
cdr3_aa: CASSPDGRSTSTDTQYF; cdr3_nt: TGCGCCAGCAGCCCGGACGGGAGGTCTACTAGCACAGATACGCAGTATTTT; j_call: TRBJ2-3; d_call: TRBD2; clone_size: .; v_call: TRBV4-1
cdr3_aa: CASRGPNEKLFF; cdr3_nt: TGCGCCAGCAGGGGGCCTAATGAAAAACTGTTTTTT; j_call: TRBJ1-4; d_call: .; clone_size: few; v_call: TRBV5-1
cdr3_aa: CASSQRESYNEQFF; cdr3_nt: TGTGCCAGCAGCCAGCGGGAGTCCTACAATGAGCAGTTCTTC; j_call: TRBJ2-1; d_call: TRBD2; clone_size: many; v_call: TRBV3-1
cdr3_aa: CASSCSRRTDTQYF; cdr3_nt: TGTGCCAGCAGCTGCTCCCGGAGGACAGATACGCAGTATTTT; j_call: TRBJ2-3; d_call: .; clone_size: .; v_call: TRBV11-2
cdr3_aa: CASSGGQRNTEAFF; cdr3_nt: TGCGCCAGCAGCGGAGGACAGAGGAACACTGAAGCTTTCTTT; j_call: TRBJ1-1; d_call: .; clone_size: .; v_call: TRBV5-1
cdr3_aa: CASSEQRNEQYF; cdr3_nt: TGTGCCAGCAGTGAACAGAGGAACGAGCAGTACTTC; j_call: TRBJ2-7; d_call: .; clone_size: few; v_call: TRBV6-1
cdr3_aa: CASSAIGRTSYNEQFF; cdr3_nt: TGTGCCAGCAGTGCTATCGGGAGGACCTCCTACAATGAGCAGTTCTTC; j_call: TRBJ2-1; d_call: TRBD2; clone_size: many; v_call: TRBV6-1
cdr3_aa: CASSGRYNEQFF; cdr3_nt: TGTGCCAGCAGTGGACGATACAATGAGCAGTTCTTC; j_call: TRBJ2-1; d_call: .; clone_size: many; v_call: TRBV2
cdr3_aa: CASSAGTERNTIYF; cdr3_nt: TGTGCCAGCAGTGCCGGGACGGAAAGAAACACCATATATTTT; j_call: TRBJ1-3; d_call: .; clone_size: few; v_call: TRBV25-1
cdr3_aa: CASSPVPDGSGVELFF; cdr3_nt: TGCGCCAGCAGCCCAGTACCGGACGGGTCCGGAGTGGAGCTGTTTTTT; j_call: TRBJ2-2; d_call: .; clone_size: few; v_call: TRBV5-1
cdr3_aa: CASSLDRSSNEQFF; cdr3_nt: TGTGCCAGCAGCTTAGATAGGAGTTCCAATGAGCAGTTCTTC; j_call: TRBJ2-1; d_call: .; clone_size: many; v_call: TRBV7-3
cdr3_aa: CASRFGGDGYTF; cdr3_nt: TGTGCCAGCAGGTTCGGGGGGGATGGCTACACCTTC; j_call: TRBJ1-2; d_call: .; clone_size: .; v_call: TRBV28
cdr3_aa: CASSFGLAGGEETQYF; cdr3_nt: TGTGCCAGCAGCTTCGGACTAGCGGGAGGGGAAGAGACCCAGTACTTC; j_call: TRBJ2-5; d_call: TRBD2; clone_size: .; v_call: TRBV11-2
cdr3_aa: CAVEQGALGGYTF; cdr3_nt: TGTGCCGTCGAACAGGGGGCGTTAGGTGGCTACACCTTC; j_call: TRBJ1-2; d_call: TRBD1; clone_size: many; v_call: TRBV10-3
cdr3_aa: CASSLGGSVSPQHF; cdr3_nt: TGTGCCAGCAGTTTAGGAGGGTCGGTATCGCCCCAGCATTTT; j_call: TRBJ1-5; d_call: .; clone_size: few; v_call: TRBV12-3/TRBV12-4
cdr3_aa: CASSTTRDRSHEQYF; cdr3_nt: TGTGCCAGCAGTACCACCCGGGACAGATCCCACGAGCAGTACTTC; j_call: TRBJ2-7; d_call: TRBD1; clone_size: many; v_call: TRBV6-5
cdr3_aa: CSAQTGINQPQHF; cdr3_nt: TGCAGTGCCCAAACGGGCATTAATCAGCCCCAGCATTTT; j_call: TRBJ1-5; d_call: .; clone_size: few; v_call: TRBV20-1
cdr3_aa: CASSTKAGGYTGELFF; cdr3_nt: TGTGCCAGTAGTACGAAAGCGGGAGGTTACACCGGGGAGCTGTTTTTT; j_call: TRBJ2-2; d_call: TRBD2; clone_size: many; v_call: TRBV19
cdr3_aa: CASSYSPRDNTQYF; cdr3_nt: TGTGCCAGCAGTTACTCCCCGCGGGACAATACGCAGTATTTT; j_call: TRBJ2-3; d_call: .; clone_size: many; v_call: TRBV6-2/TRBV6-3
cdr3_aa: CASSVAEGSVGDTQYF; cdr3_nt: TGTGCCAGCAGCGTAGCTGAGGGCTCCGTTGGAGATACGCAGTATTTT; j_call: TRBJ2-3; d_call: .; clone_size: few; v_call: TRBV9
cdr3_aa: CASIRGGSTDTQYF; cdr3_nt: TGCGCCAGCATCCGGGGCGGGAGTACAGATACGCAGTATTTT; j_call: TRBJ2-3; d_call: TRBD2; clone_size: many; v_call: TRBV5-1
cdr3_aa: CASSTYRQRNTEAFF; cdr3_nt: TGTGCCAGCAGCACCTACAGGCAACGGAACACTGAAGCTTTCTTT; j_call: TRBJ1-1; d_call: .; clone_size: many; v_call: TRBV7-2
cdr3_aa: CASSVDLWNEQFF; cdr3_nt: TGTGCCAGCAGCGTAGATCTATGGAATGAGCAGTTCTTC; j_call: TRBJ2-1; d_call: .; clone_size: once; v_call: TRBV9
cdr3_aa: CASSFLLNEQFF; cdr3_nt: TGCGCCAGCAGCTTTCTCCTCAATGAGCAGTTCTTC; j_call: TRBJ2-1; d_call: .; clone_size: few; v_call: TRBV5-1
cdr3_aa: CASSQALLSGRAYEQYF; cdr3_nt: TGCGCCAGCAGCCAAGCCCTCTTGAGCGGGCGGGCCTACGAGCAGTACTTC; j_call: TRBJ2-7; d_call: .; clone_size: few; v_call: TRBV4-1
cdr3_aa: CASSPTGEGEKLFF; cdr3_nt: TGTGCCAGCTCACCAACAGGGGAGGGTGAAAAACTGTTTTTT; j_call: TRBJ1-4; d_call: TRBD1; clone_size: few; v_call: TRBV18
cdr3_aa: CATGRAMNTEAFF; cdr3_nt: TGTGCCACTGGCAGGGCCATGAACACTGAAGCTTTCTTT; j_call: TRBJ1-1; d_call: .; clone_size: .; v_call: TRBV6-1
cdr3_aa: CASSLPGGINSPLHF; cdr3_nt: TGTGCCAGCAGCTTACCCGGAGGGATTAATTCACCCCTCCACTTT; j_call: TRBJ1-6; d_call: .; clone_size: medium-sized; v_call: TRBV7-8
cdr3_aa: CAWTTGLAGIGGELFF; cdr3_nt: TGTGCCTGGACCACCGGACTAGCGGGAATTGGCGGGGAGCTGTTTTTT; j_call: TRBJ2-2; d_call: TRBD2; clone_size: .; v_call: TRBV30
cdr3_aa: CASSVGSFQINEQFF; cdr3_nt: TGTGCCAGCAGCGTAGGGTCTTTCCAGATCAATGAGCAGTTCTTC; j_call: TRBJ2-1; d_call: .; clone_size: .; v_call: TRBV9
cdr3_aa: CASRVGQVNTEASF; cdr3_nt: TGCGCCAGCAGGGTGGGACAAGTAAACACTGAAGCTTCCTTT; j_call: TRBJ1-1; d_call: .; clone_size: .; v_call: TRBV5-1